The rows below give T cell receptor beta chains drawn from one sample of a study of cytomegalovirus exposure and HLA in healthy donors. Some clones are missing from TCRdb's copy, which holds only in-frame ones; the method was immunoSEQ multiplex PCR. The repertoire holds over 200,000 clones, with approximately 70% as singletons. The specimen sequenced was PBMCs. The receptors were gathered from a middle-aged man in good health and CMV-seropositive. Each CDR3 is given with its conserved first and last residue. D genes are given only for firm matches. Expanded clones get a size class; other rows say once, few or many, or leave the size out.

j_call | clone_size | v_call | d_call | cdr3_nt | cdr3_aa
TRBJ2-3 | NA | TRBV9 | NA | TGTGCCAGCAGCTCGAGTATGGGGGGATGGGATACGCAGTATTTT | CASSSSMGGWDTQYF
TRBJ2-7 | few | TRBV5-5 | TRBD1 | TGTGCCAGCAGCATAGGCCGGGCGTTCAGGGGGAGTTACGAGCAGTACTTC | CASSIGRAFRGSYEQYF
TRBJ2-3 | NA | TRBV5-5 | TRBD2 | TGTGCCAGCAGCCCGCGGGGCGGGGAGGGGCGGGGAGATACGCAGTATTTT | CASSPRGGEGRGDTQYF
TRBJ2-5 | once | TRBV5-1 | NA | TGCGCCAGCAGCTTGGGCGCCGGTTCGCAGACCCAGTACTTC | CASSLGAGSQTQYF
TRBJ2-7 | NA | TRBV5-6 | TRBD2 | TGTGCCAGCAGCTCGAGGGAAAAGGGACTAGCGAACTACGAGCAGTACTTC | CASSSREKGLANYEQYF
TRBJ2-7 | once | TRBV28 | NA | TGTGCCAGCAGTTCACTGCCGGGATCCCTAGGGAGGTACGAGCAGTACTTC | CASSSLPGSLGRYEQYF
TRBJ2-5 | NA | TRBV6-5 | TRBD2 | TGTGCCAGCAGTTACGAAAAGCGGGGGAGGGAGACCCAGTACTTC | CASSYEKRGRETQYF
TRBJ1-5 | NA | TRBV18 | NA | TGTGCCAGCTCACTAGACAGAAGCAATCAGCCCCAGCATTTT | CASSLDRSNQPQHF
TRBJ1-4 | NA | TRBV6-5 | TRBD1 | TGTGCCAGCAGCTCCGGGACAGTTCCTGAAAAACTGTTTTTT | CASSSGTVPEKLFF
TRBJ1-1 | NA | TRBV5-1 | TRBD1 | TGCGCCAGCAGCTTGGGGGACAGGGGAGCGCCGATGAACACTGAAGCTTTCTTT | CASSLGDRGAPMNTEAFF
TRBJ1-1 | NA | TRBV5-1 | NA | TGCGCCAGCAGCTTGACTGGGAACACTGAAGCTTTCTTT | CASSLTGNTEAFF
TRBJ2-7 | NA | TRBV28 | TRBD2 | TGTGCCAGCAGTCCGGGACTAGATCGCTACGAGCAGTACTTC | CASSPGLDRYEQYF
TRBJ1-5 | NA | TRBV6-5 | NA | TGTGCCAGCAGTGACGGGGGGAATCAGCCCCAGCATTTT | CASSDGGNQPQHF
TRBJ2-5 | NA | TRBV13 | NA | TGTGCCAGCGGTTTGGAGGGCGGGGAAGAGACCCAGTACTTC | CASGLEGGEETQYF
TRBJ2-2 | NA | TRBV28 | NA | TGTGCCAGCAGTTCGACAGGGAACACCGGGGAGCTGTTTTTT | CASSSTGNTGELFF
TRBJ2-7 | few | TRBV19 | NA | TGTGCCAGTAGTCCCTTTGCTACCCTCGCTGCCGACTCCTACGAGCAGTACTTC | CASSPFATLAADSYEQYF